The rows below give T cell receptor beta chains drawn from one sample of a study of blood T cell repertoires in COVID-19. Clones were read by immunoSEQ multiplex PCR, and TCRdb kept only the in-frame ones, dropping some. The data contain 240,000 or so clones, less than 90% of them seen just once; the ten biggest clones take up roughly 5.8%. Sequenced sample: peripheral blood. The source is a man aged 55 to 70 with acute or convalescent COVID-19. The CDR3 runs from the conserved cysteine through the conserved F or W. D genes are given only for firm matches. The size entry is marked missing in some rows and otherwise reads once, few, many or a size class.

V	J	D	size	DNA	CDR3
TRBV28	TRBJ2-5	TRBD2	NA	TGTGCCTCATCCCGGGGGGACCAAGAGACCCAGTACTTC	CASSRGDQETQYF
TRBV6-2/TRBV6-3	TRBJ2-1	NA	many	TGTGCCAGCAGTTACTCGATTCGCAGCAATGAGCAGTTCTTC	CASSYSIRSNEQFF
TRBV29-1	TRBJ2-5	NA	NA	TGCAGCGTCTCATCAGGAGAGACCCAGTACTTC	CSVSSGETQYF
TRBV27	TRBJ2-7	TRBD2	NA	TGTGCCAGCAGTTTATTTGGCGGGAGTGGCGAGCAGTACTTC	CASSLFGGSGEQYF
TRBV9	TRBJ2-1	TRBD2	NA	TGTGCCAGCAGCGTAGAAGCTAGCGGGAGCGGCTACAATGAGCAGTTCTTC	CASSVEASGSGYNEQFF
TRBV5-8	TRBJ2-7	NA	once	TGTGCCAGCAGCTTGACAGAAAGGAAGTACTTC	CASSLTERKYF
TRBV5-1	TRBJ1-3	NA	NA	TGCGCCAGCAGCTTGGCACAGCGGGGAAACACCATATATTTT	CASSLAQRGNTIYF
TRBV14	TRBJ2-3	TRBD2	few	TGTGCCAGCAGCCAAGCGGGAGCGGGAGGAACAGATACGCAGTATTTT	CASSQAGAGGTDTQYF
TRBV6-6	TRBJ2-3	TRBD2	NA	TGTGCCAGCAGGACTAGCGCGGGAGGAGCAGATACGCAGTATTTT	CASRTSAGGADTQYF
TRBV7-3	TRBJ1-2	TRBD1	NA	TGTGCCAGCAGCTTAACGGGACAGTCTAACTATGGCTACACCTTC	CASSLTGQSNYGYTF
TRBV3-1/TRBV3-2	TRBJ2-1	TRBD2	NA	TGTGCCAGCAGCGAGAAGGACTTAGCGGGAGCTTCATACAATGAGCAGTTCTTC	CASSEKDLAGASYNEQFF
TRBV6-2/TRBV6-3	TRBJ1-2	NA	NA	TGTGCCAGCAGTCCAGGGCTTGTCTATGGCTACACCTTC	CASSPGLVYGYTF
TRBV3-1/TRBV3-2	TRBJ2-2	TRBD2	NA	TGTGCCAGCAGCCAAGGGGGGGGAATTAACACCGGGGAGCTGTTTTTT	CASSQGGGINTGELFF
TRBV5-1	TRBJ2-2	TRBD2	once	TGCGCCAGCAGCTTGGGGTCAGCGGGAGAGACCGGGGAGCTGTTTTTT	CASSLGSAGETGELFF
TRBV7-6	TRBJ1-1	TRBD1	NA	TGTGCCAGCAGCCCCCGGGACAGGGTGATCATGAACACTGAAGCTTTCTTT	CASSPRDRVIMNTEAFF
TRBV11-2	TRBJ2-3	NA	NA	TGTGCCAGCAGCCCAGTGGCAGATACGCAGTATTTT	CASSPVADTQYF
TRBV24-1	TRBJ2-3	NA	NA	TGTGCCACCAGTGGAGGCAGGGGAGGCACAGATACGCAGTATTTT	CATSGGRGGTDTQYF
TRBV28	TRBJ1-5	TRBD1	NA	TGTGCCAGCAGGTTGGGACAGTACAATCAGCCCCAGCATTTT	CASRLGQYNQPQHF
TRBV4-3	TRBJ2-5	TRBD2	NA	TGCGCCAGCAGCTTTAGCGGGAGGGCACAAGAGACCCAGTACTTC	CASSFSGRAQETQYF
TRBV19	TRBJ1-3	NA	NA	TGTGCCAGTAGTTCCACCGGGGATTCTGGAAACACCATATATTTT	CASSSTGDSGNTIYF
TRBV29-1	TRBJ2-7	NA	NA	TGCAGCGTTGTTTTAGGGGCGGAGCAGTACTTC	CSVVLGAEQYF
TRBV11-1	TRBJ2-6	NA	few	TGTGCCAGCAGCTCCTCCAGGGTGGCTGGGGCCAACGTCCTGACTTTC	CASSSSRVAGANVLTF
TRBV3-1/TRBV3-2	TRBJ2-7	NA	NA	TGTGCCAGCAGCCGGGGCCTGCGGGATAACTCCTACGAGCAGTACTTC	CASSRGLRDNSYEQYF
TRBV5-1	TRBJ2-1	TRBD2	few	TGCGCCAGCAGCACAGGACTAGCGGGGATTTCCTACAATGAGCAGTTCTTC	CASSTGLAGISYNEQFF
TRBV7-2	TRBJ1-1	NA	NA	TGTGCCAGCACCACAGGGTGGGGGGGCACTGAAGCTTTCTTT	CASTTGWGGTEAFF
TRBV4-1	TRBJ2-3	TRBD2	NA	TGCGCCAGCAGCAATCGACACCGTGGACTAGCGGAGATCACAGATACGCAGTATTTT	CASSNRHRGLAEITDTQYF
TRBV28	TRBJ2-5	NA	NA	TGTGCCAGCAGCCGCGGGACCCACCAAGAGACCCAGTACTTC	CASSRGTHQETQYF
TRBV28	TRBJ2-3	TRBD1	few	TGTGCCAGCAGCAGCCCGGGACAGCCCACAGATACGCAGTATTTT	CASSSPGQPTDTQYF
TRBV10-1	TRBJ2-1	TRBD2	NA	TGCGCCAGCAGTGAGTCGTTGGGGGAGGGGAGCTCCTACAATGAGCAGTTCTTC	CASSESLGEGSSYNEQFF
TRBV10-3	TRBJ1-2	TRBD1	NA	TGTGCCACCCGGGGGGACAGGGTATCTGGTGGCTACACCTTC	CATRGDRVSGGYTF
TRBV5-6	TRBJ2-1	TRBD2	NA	TGTGCCAGCAGCTTGGGACTAGCGGGAAGGAACAATGAGCAGTTCTTC	CASSLGLAGRNNEQFF
TRBV4-1	TRBJ2-3	NA	NA	TGCGCCAGCAGGTCGCTAACGGGTATCGCAGATACGCAGTATTTT	CASRSLTGIADTQYF
TRBV5-1	TRBJ1-2	NA	few	TGCGCCAGCAGCTCTACAGTTAACTATGGCTACACCTTC	CASSSTVNYGYTF
TRBV7-2	TRBJ1-1	NA	NA	TGTGCCAGCAGCTTATCCCCCGGACGGGGGAACACTGAAGCTTTCTTT	CASSLSPGRGNTEAFF
TRBV7-8	TRBJ2-2	TRBD2	once	TGTGCCAGCAGCCGGAGGGCGGGAGGGATCGCCGGGGAGCTGTTTTTT	CASSRRAGGIAGELFF
TRBV11-3	TRBJ2-1	TRBD2	NA	TGTGCCAGCAGCTTAGAGAGCGGGAGGTGGGACAATGAGCAGTTCTTC	CASSLESGRWDNEQFF
TRBV7-3	TRBJ2-7	TRBD2	few	TGTGCCAGCAGCTTAAGACTAGCGGAGCTCTACGAGCAGTACTTC	CASSLRLAELYEQYF
TRBV6-7	TRBJ2-3	NA	NA	TGTGCCAGCAGTTGGACGCCTACAGGGATCTCCACAGATACGCAGTATTTT	CASSWTPTGISTDTQYF
TRBV7-3	TRBJ1-2	NA	NA	TGTGCCAGCAGCTCGGGCTATGGCTACACCTTC	CASSSGYGYTF
TRBV6-2/TRBV6-3	TRBJ2-3	TRBD2	NA	TGTGCCAGCAGTTATGGGCTAGCGGGAGACGCAGATACGCAGTATTTT	CASSYGLAGDADTQYF
TRBV11-3	TRBJ1-1	NA	NA	TGTGCCAGCAGCTCACAGGGTCCGAACACTGAAGCTTTCTTT	CASSSQGPNTEAFF
TRBV11-2	TRBJ1-1	TRBD1	NA	TGTGCCAGCAGCGAACAGGGGGGGAGCACTGAAGCTTTCTTT	CASSEQGGSTEAFF
TRBV11-2	TRBJ2-7	TRBD2	NA	TGTGCCAGCAGCTTAGTGAGACGGGGCGGACTAGCGGTGACCTACGAGCAGTACTTC	CASSLVRRGGLAVTYEQYF